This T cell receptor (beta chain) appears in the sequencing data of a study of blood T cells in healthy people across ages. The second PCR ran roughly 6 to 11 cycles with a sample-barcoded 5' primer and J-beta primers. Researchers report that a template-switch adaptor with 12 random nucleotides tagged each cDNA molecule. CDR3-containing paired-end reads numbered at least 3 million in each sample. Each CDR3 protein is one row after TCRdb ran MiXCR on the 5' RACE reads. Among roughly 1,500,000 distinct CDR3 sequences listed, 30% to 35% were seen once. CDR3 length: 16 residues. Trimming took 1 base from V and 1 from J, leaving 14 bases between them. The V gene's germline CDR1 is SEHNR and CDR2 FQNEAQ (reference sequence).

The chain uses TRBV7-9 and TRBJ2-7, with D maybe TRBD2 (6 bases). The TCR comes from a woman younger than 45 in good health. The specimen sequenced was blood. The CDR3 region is CASSLVPQGGSYEQYF. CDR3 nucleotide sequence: TGTGCCAGCAGCTTAGTCCCGCAGGGAGGTTCCTACGAGCAGTACTTC. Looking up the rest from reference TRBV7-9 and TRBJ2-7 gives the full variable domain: DTGVSQNPRHKITKRGQNVTFRCDPISEHNRLYWYRQTLGQGPEFLTYFQNEAQLEKSRLLSDRFSAERPKGSFSTLEIQRTEQGDSAMYLCASSLVPQGGSYEQYFGPGTRLTVT.